This T cell receptor beta chain originates from a study of blood T cell repertoires in COVID-19. Overall study: Collection of acute and convalescent COVID-19 samples took place in the United States, Italy and Spain.

Source study methods: Estimated nucleated cell counts came from reference gene primer amplification. Here immunoSEQ multiplex PCR was the method, and the copy in TCRdb shows in-frame clones only, minus some. V and J calls and clone size come straight from that table; D and trimming were deduced from the DNA. The sample yields some 200,000 clones, 75% to 90% seen once. Researchers sorted participants into cohorts using their self-reported clinical history. The CDR3 extends over 15 amino acids. Germline V CDR1 and CDR2: SGHNT, YENEEA. The V segment lost 3 bases and the J segment 4 bases; nucleotides outside the gene matches: 6.

The clonotype comes from a woman aged 40 to 50 with acute COVID-19. The specimen sequenced was PBMCs or T cells enriched from blood (not recorded which). The V and J genes are TRBV11-3 and TRBJ2-1; 7 nucleotides agree with TRBD2. In DNA form, the CDR3 reads TGTGCCAGCAGCTTGGGCGGGGGTCTATACAATGAGCAGTTCTTC. Amino acid sequence: CASSLGGGLYNEQFF. The full variable domain, with the rest looked up from reference TRBV11-3 and TRBJ2-1, is EAGVVQSPRYKIIEKKQPVAFWCNPISGHNTLYWYLQNLGQGPELLIRYENEEAVDDSQLPKDRFSAERLKGVDSTLKIQPAELGDSAVYLCASSLGGGLYNEQFFGPGTRLTVL.